This paragraph reports one T cell receptor (beta chain). This clone has a single count. It has no known antigen specificity. The record has no base qualities; no much larger clone is one base away. This entry is derived from a study of cytomegalovirus exposure and HLA in healthy donors (dated by TCRdb to 2017 to 2019). With respect to the entire study: According to a later analysis, the roughly 120 validation repertoires were produced on the same platform as the roughly 600 repertoires of the first cohort. The study was designed to test whether signatures of past pathogen exposure could be identified by cataloging public T cell receptors. Besides the first cohort of hundreds of subjects, a separate validation cohort made up of some 110 different subjects was used. To predict cytomegalovirus infection status, the study brought together high-throughput TCR immunosequencing, statistical association of individual TCRs with disease status, and machine learning.

The donors belonged to the validation cohort of approximately 130 subjects, which was separate from the approximately 610-subject first cohort. Its CDR3 holds 13 amino acids, cysteine through phenylalanine. Only the CDR3 region is kept as DNA, spanning 39 bases read in frame from base 1. The V end loses 4 bases and the J end loses 4 bases, and a stretch of 8 bases separates them. The germline V gene provides CDR1 MDHEN and CDR2 SYDVKM. The study at large found these results: Most TCR sequences were seen in very few donors, while some public TCRs were found in many individuals. In both the original and validation cohorts, the classifier was reported to diagnose cytomegalovirus status with high specificity and sensitivity. The study listed 150 to 200 TCR beta chains as associated with cytomegalovirus. According to the authors, the approach could potentially be generalized to other disease states and immunological phenotypes. The validation cohort had no HLA typing available for a later analysis, so co-occurrence within that cohort was assessed over all 120 repertoires. A few of the identified cytomegalovirus-associated TCR beta chains were confirmed in vitro to be specific for cytomegalovirus antigens. Subsequent analysis determined that TCRs grouped into clusters in the first cohort also showed a tendency toward co-occurrence across the approximately 120 validation repertoires, and approximately 93% of cluster scores exceeded 0.

Library method: the immunoSEQ multiplex PCR assay. On the authors' methods: A statistical classification framework was developed to diagnose cytomegalovirus status using the catalog of TCR beta chain sequences. TCRdb retrieved this table from immuneACCESS and kept in-frame rearrangements only. Not all clones are present; in checked studies, unresolved V genes account for under half, and no reason is known for the remainder. That table is the source of V, J and clone size, and D and trimming were worked out from the DNA. This sample lists over 200,000 clones; 88% were detected once. The ten largest clonotypes hold 2.5% to 3.5% of the sample.

This TCR came from a woman under 30 in good health and CMV-seronegative. The receptor chain draws on TRBV28 and TRBJ1-5; no D gene can be assigned with confidence. The sequenced sample was PBMCs. CDR3 loop: CASSSGINQPQHF. Read as DNA, the sequence is TGTGCCAGCAGTTCAGGAATTAATCAGCCCCAGCATTTT. This CDR3, with the reference TRBV28 and TRBJ1-5 proteins standing in past its ends, gives the full variable domain DVKVTQSSRYLVKRTGEKVFLECVQDMDHENMFWYRQDPGLGLRLIYFSYDVKMKEKGDIPEGYSVSREKKERFSLILESASTNQTSMYLCASSSGINQPQHFGDGTRLSIL.